This T cell receptor (beta chain) was documented in a study of early T cells in non-severe SARS-CoV-2 infection. Study in general: With bulk RNA from unsorted whole blood as input, sequencing yielded unpaired chains.

This clonotype has a count of ten or more. Researchers tagged individual cDNA molecules with unique molecular identifiers. TCRdb reprocessed the 5' RACE reads via MiXCR and lists one record per CDR3 protein. Of tens of thousands of distinct CDR3 sequences in the sample, roughly 4.8% were seen once. V lost 3 bases and J 0 bases, leaving 15 bases between the germline ends. The CDR3 contains 16 residues. The germline V gene has CDR1 MGHRA and CDR2 YSYEKL. The V call is TRBV4-1, the J call TRBJ2-7; either TRBD1 or TRBD2 may supply D (5 bases each). This receptor was taken from an adult who was a healthcare worker with PCR-confirmed SARS-CoV-2 infection or an uninfected control (not recorded which). The specimen was whole blood. CDR3 bases: TGCGCCAGCAGCCAGCTCGCGACCGGGACCTCCTACGAGCAGTACTTC. Its translation is CASSQLATGTSYEQYF.